This TCR beta chain is drawn from a study of T and B cells in COVID-19 patients (dated by TCRdb to 2020 to 2022). In the study overall: In this study, adaptive immunity was profiled in COVID-19 patients who either had active infection or had recovered, using TRB and IGH repertoire sequencing of peripheral blood. Comorbidities linked to unfavorable COVID-19 outcome were present in about 90% of the roughly 20 patients in the active-infection cohort. Of the 20 to 25 patients in the active-infection cohort, eleven to twelve were critically ill and needed mechanical ventilation or ECMO. Median age was about 32 years in the recovered cohort versus 67 years in the active-infection cohort. The TCR and BCR sequence repository comprised fewer than 40 patients and 60 to 75 time points, with over 8 million TCR sequences analysed. For the repertoire analyses, the comparison was an age-matched reference group of a few dozen healthy donors who were negative for COVID-19 antibodies. A recovered cohort was made up of about 19 patients contributing approximately 22 samples, mostly after mild to moderate COVID-19 managed as outpatients. Because samples were available both during active disease and after recovery, two patients were counted in both the recovered and the active cohorts. Up to about 10 follow-up blood samples were collected per patient, with some samples spanning different disease stages in the same individual. On the study overall, not on this receptor specifically: Strongly skewed TRBV/TRBJ gene usage was reported in patients with COVID-19. Prospective validation of the reported TCR clusters was stated to be required before clinical use. Few blood samples were available from mildly ill patients while symptoms were present, and early samples from severe cases were likewise scarce. TRB repertoires were highly clonal in active COVID-19, whereas diversity and richness at recovery rose above healthy donor levels. Specific T cell subsets (CD4+/Treg/CD8+) and sorted SARS-CoV-2-responsive or tetramer+ T cells had not yet been sequenced, and these experiments were ongoing. A total of 2,331 TCR clusters were exclusive to the recovered cohort, and 25 to 40 of those clusters were low-pGen clusters. The cohort was considered too small for HLA contributions to COVID-19 susceptibility or severity to be assessed.

TRB repertoires were amplified from around 250-460 ng of genomic DNA extracted from blood. Sequencer: Illumina MiSeq. Multiplex PCR with BIOMED2 TRB-A/B primer pools was used to amplify the TRB rearrangements. Two consecutive PCRs added Illumina-compatible adapters and 7-nucleotide sample barcodes to the amplicons. Phusion HS II polymerase was used for all library PCRs. The amplicons were purified from gel with the NucleoSpin Gel and PCR Clean-up kit, measured on Qubit, and combined at around 4.2 nM. Before Illumina next-generation sequencing, the quality of the amplicon pool was assessed on an Agilent 2100 Bioanalyzer. As for the authors' bioinformatics: TRB rearrangements were annotated with MiXCR 3.0.8 using the default MiXCR reference library. Sequences with fewer than 2 reads and non-productive reads were filtered out, and every unique CDR3 nucleotide sequence was treated as a single clone. Clonality, diversity, richness and V-J gene usage were calculated in R 3.5.1. GLIPH2 was used for TCR clustering by CDR3 similarity, and generation probabilities were calculated by OLGA. GLIPH2 clusters were kept only when the clusters contained at least four unique TCR clonotypes present in at least three individuals. TCRdb redid the processing of the public reads, applying fastp at Q25 and MiXCR, and retained in-frame beta chains. Under each unique CDR3 protein, matching rows form one entry showing the most common genes and DNA. The V and J calls come from TCRdb's annotation, not from the publication. The sample profile shows 4,000 to 5,000 distinct CDR3 sequences; 28% of them were found once. Around a third of the sample lies in the top ten.

V was cut back by 4 bases and J by 0 bases, leaving a gap of 10 bases between them. CDR1 and CDR2, per the germline V gene, are SGHRS and YFSETQ. There are 15 amino acids in the CDR3, from cysteine to phenylalanine inclusive. The only DNA kept is the CDR3, 45 bases in frame from the first base. As concerns this clonotype: Its binding antigen is unknown. Base-call qualities are not available, and no considerably larger clone is one nucleotide away.

This sequence originates from a human donor with active COVID-19. The chain links TRBV5-1 with TRBJ1-4; the D gene is unclear. Sequencing was performed on blood. The DNA reads TGCGCCAGCAGCCTTGTCGGAACAACTAATGAAAAACTGTTTTTT. Its translation reads: CASSLVGTTNEKLFF.